A selection of T cell receptor beta chains follows, all from one sample in a study of T-cell reconstitution after alpha-beta-depleted transplantation in children. TCRdb re-analysed the PCR reads in MiXCR, keeping a single row per CDR3 protein. The repertoire has approximately 170,000 distinct CDR3 sequences, around 10% of them found once; the top ten carry under 15%. Specimen: PBMCs, collected before TCRalphabeta/CD19-depleted stem cell transplant. All receptors come from a boy younger than 10 with acute myeloid leukemia, due to receive a stem cell transplant. CDR3s include the opening cysteine and the closing phenylalanine or tryptophan. A D gene is named only where the DNA matches it firmly. Some rows mark clone size as missing; the rest say once, few, many or name a class of expanded clone.

TRBD1	many	15	TRBJ1-4	TRBV5-4	CASSFEGAANEKLFF	TGTGCCAGCAGCTTTGAGGGGGCAGCTAATGAAAAACTGTTTTTT
-	many	12	TRBJ1-3	TRBV12-3/TRBV12-4	CASCDSGNTIYF	TGTGCCAGTTGCGATTCTGGAAACACCATATATTTT
-	many	12	TRBJ2-1	TRBV14	CASSQRGNEQFF	TGTGCCAGCAGCCAAAGGGGGAATGAGCAGTTCTTC
-	many	14	TRBJ2-2	TRBV4-1	CASSQAGAIGELFF	TGCGCCAGCAGCCAAGCGGGGGCCATCGGGGAGCTGTTTTTT
-	many	15	TRBJ2-7	TRBV4-2	CASSQARDWAYEQYF	TGTGCCAGCAGCCAAGCGCGGGACTGGGCCTACGAGCAGTACTTC
-	many	13	TRBJ1-2	TRBV20-1	CSAREGASYGYTF	TGCAGTGCTAGAGAGGGGGCCAGCTATGGCTACACCTTC
-	many	11	TRBJ1-3	TRBV10-3	CAITSGNTIYF	TGTGCCATCACCTCTGGAAACACCATATATTTT
-	many	13	TRBJ2-1	TRBV29-1	CSGRSGVYNEQFF	TGCAGCGGACGTAGCGGAGTCTACAATGAGCAGTTCTTC
-	many	15	TRBJ2-5	TRBV15	CATSSPWAQKETQYF	TGTGCCACCAGCAGTCCTTGGGCGCAGAAAGAGACCCAGTACTTC
TRBD1	many	17	TRBJ1-2	TRBV6-5	CASRATVGQLLSYGYTF	TGTGCCAGCAGAGCTACGGTGGGACAGCTACTATCCTATGGCTACACCTTC
TRBD2	many	18	TRBJ2-7	TRBV6-5	CASSYSASGESSGHEQYF	TGTGCCAGCAGTTACTCGGCAAGCGGGGAATCCTCTGGGCACGAGCAGTACTTC
-	many	13	TRBJ2-4	TRBV6-6	CASSYNAKNIQYF	TGTGCCAGCAGTTATAATGCCAAAAACATTCAGTACTTC
-	many	11	TRBJ2-5	TRBV20-1	CSAIVRETQYF	TGCAGTGCCATCGTACGAGAGACCCAGTACTTC
TRBD2	many	15	TRBJ2-1	TRBV12-3/TRBV12-4	CASGFRAGVYNEQFF	TGTGCCAGCGGTTTTCGGGCGGGAGTATACAATGAGCAGTTCTTC
-	-	12	TRBJ1-1	TRBV20-1	CSARTRNTEAFF	TGCAGTGCCAGGACGAGGAACACTGAAGCTTTCTTT
-	many	15	TRBJ2-3	TRBV5-1	CASSLARAYTDTQYF	TGCGCCAGCAGCTTGGCGAGGGCCTACACAGATACGCAGTATTTT
TRBD2	many	12	TRBJ2-1	TRBV2	CASSEIQREEFF	TGTGCCAGCAGTGAAATCCAGCGGGAGGAGTTCTTC
-	many	14	TRBJ2-2	TRBV5-1	CASSLRQGAGELFF	TGCGCCAGCAGCTTGCGTCAGGGAGCCGGGGAGCTGTTTTTT
-	many	13	TRBJ1-1	TRBV10-3	CAIWGGVNTEAFF	TGTGCCATCTGGGGGGGGGTGAACACTGAAGCTTTCTTT
TRBD2	many	17	TRBJ2-3	TRBV12-3/TRBV12-4	CASSPGAGLAGRDTQYF	TGTGCCAGCAGTCCCGGGGCGGGACTAGCGGGGAGAGATACGCAGTATTTT
TRBD1	many	16	TRBJ1-1	TRBV3-1	CASSQDWPGGTTEAFF	TGTGCCAGCAGCCAAGATTGGCCAGGGGGCACCACTGAAGCTTTCTTT
-	-	16	TRBJ2-1	TRBV19	CASARRRTRVDDEQFF	TGTGCCAGTGCTCGTAGGAGGACAAGAGTTGACGATGAGCAGTTCTTC
TRBD1	many	13	TRBJ1-2	TRBV7-2	CASSLRGLYGYTF	TGTGCCAGCAGCTTAAGGGGGCTCTATGGCTACACCTTC
-	many	12	TRBJ1-2	TRBV19	CASRGGQRGYTF	TGTGCCAGTAGGGGTGGGCAGCGCGGCTACACCTTC
-	many	15	TRBJ1-2	TRBV7-2	CASSLGGWQAGGYTF	TGTGCCAGCAGCTTAGGGGGGTGGCAGGCGGGTGGCTACACCTTC
-	many	16	TRBJ1-4	TRBV5-1	CASSLKGQVPNEKLFF	TGCGCCAGCAGCTTGAAAGGCCAGGTCCCCAATGAAAAACTGTTTTTT
TRBD1	many	13	TRBJ2-7	TRBV3-1	CASSRDRGREQYF	TGTGCCAGCAGCCGGGACAGGGGGCGCGAGCAGTACTTC
-	many	16	TRBJ2-2	TRBV9	CASSTDGPRGTGELFF	TGTGCCAGCAGCACGGACGGGCCGCGGGGCACCGGGGAGCTGTTTTTT
-	many	16	TRBJ2-6	TRBV28	CASRVGTSTGANVLTF	TGTGCCAGCCGTGTTGGGACATCAACTGGGGCCAACGTCCTGACTTTC
-	many	15	TRBJ1-3	TRBV6-5	CASGVLGLSGNTIYF	TGTGCCAGCGGCGTTCTGGGCCTCTCTGGAAACACCATATATTTT
-	-	13	TRBJ2-5	TRBV6-1	CASSDQYQETQYF	TGTGCCAGCAGTGACCAGTACCAAGAGACCCAGTACTTC
TRBD2	many	22	TRBJ2-5	TRBV4-1	CASSQDQVRASGPPNFKETQYF	TGCGCCAGCAGCCAGGACCAGGTCAGGGCTAGCGGCCCACCTAACTTTAAAGAGACCCAGTACTTC
TRBD1	many	15	TRBJ2-2	TRBV7-2	CASSAGQAGTGELFF	TGTGCCAGCAGCGCAGGACAGGCGGGCACCGGGGAGCTGTTTTTT
-	many	16	TRBJ1-5	TRBV2	CASSEKTSGPNQPQHF	TGTGCCAGCAGTGAAAAAACGTCAGGGCCTAATCAGCCCCAGCATTTT
TRBD2	many	16	TRBJ2-1	TRBV5-1	CASSPPGLADDNEQFF	TGCGCCAGCAGCCCTCCGGGACTAGCGGACGACAATGAGCAGTTCTTC
-	once	12	TRBJ2-3	TRBV30	CAWSIAVDTQYF	TGTGCCTGGAGTATTGCGGTAGATACGCAGTATTTT
-	many	14	TRBJ1-3	TRBV20-1	CSARDPGSGNTIYF	TGCAGTGCTAGAGACCCCGGCTCTGGAAACACCATATATTTT
-	few	14	TRBJ2-1	TRBV6-1	CASTGQGGYNQQFF	TGTGCCAGCACCGGGCAGGGGGGCTACAATCAGCAGTTCTTC
TRBD1	many	15	TRBJ2-1	TRBV7-9	CASSPRDSSYNEQFF	TGTGCCAGCAGCCCACGGGACAGCTCCTACAATGAGCAGTTCTTC
TRBD1	few	15	TRBJ2-1	TRBV7-6	CASSPGTGVYNEQFF	TGTGCCAGCAGCCCAGGGACAGGGGTCTACAATGAGCAGTTCTTC
-	-	12	TRBJ1-2	TRBV12-3/TRBV12-4	CASSLGDGGYTF	TGTGCCAGCAGTTTAGGGGACGGGGGCTACACCTTC
-	many	13	TRBJ1-2	TRBV6-1	CASSEAGDYGYTF	TGTGCCAGCAGTGAAGCCGGGGACTATGGCTACACCTTC
-	many	14	TRBJ2-3	TRBV5-5	CASRILGVRDTQYF	TGTGCCAGCAGGATACTAGGAGTTAGAGATACGCAGTATTTT
TRBD2	many	16	TRBJ2-7	TRBV12-3/TRBV12-4	CASRPASGRPSHEQYF	TGTGCCAGCAGACCCGCTAGCGGGAGGCCCTCACACGAGCAGTACTTC
TRBD2	many	15	TRBJ2-1	TRBV7-2	CASSSSGGPYNEQFF	TGTGCCAGCAGTAGTAGCGGGGGGCCTTACAATGAGCAGTTCTTC
-	many	15	TRBJ2-1	TRBV15	CATTAEGNSYNEQFF	TGTGCCACCACCGCTGAGGGTAACTCCTACAATGAGCAGTTCTTC
-	many	15	TRBJ2-1	TRBV10-3	CAISGDGSLDNEQFF	TGTGCCATCAGTGGGGACGGGAGTCTCGACAATGAGCAGTTCTTC
-	-	14	TRBJ1-2	TRBV6-1	CASHRTATNYGYTF	TGTGCCAGCCATAGGACGGCTACTAACTATGGCTACACCTTC
-	-	13	TRBJ2-1	TRBV19	CASREGSYNEQFF	TGTGCCAGTCGGGAAGGCTCCTACAATGAGCAGTTCTTC
TRBD1	many	11	TRBJ1-3	TRBV12-3/TRBV12-4	CASSRQGSIYF	TGTGCCAGCAGTCGACAGGGCTCCATATATTTT
-	many	14	TRBJ1-1	TRBV5-5	CASSLMRFGTEAFF	TGTGCCAGCAGCTTGATGAGGTTTGGCACTGAAGCTTTCTTT
-	few	16	TRBJ1-1	TRBV5-1	CASSLKQGRSNTEAFF	TGCGCCAGCAGCTTGAAGCAGGGTCGGAGTAACACTGAAGCTTTCTTT
-	many	15	TRBJ2-1	TRBV12-3/TRBV12-4	CASSIRQGSYNEQFF	TGTGCCAGCAGCATAAGGCAGGGTTCCTACAATGAGCAGTTCTTC
-	many	11	TRBJ1-1	TRBV20-1	CISKQGAEAFF	TGCATCTCTAAGCAGGGAGCTGAAGCTTTCTTT
-	few	15	TRBJ2-3	TRBV19	CASSPGGALTDTQYF	TGTGCCAGTAGTCCGGGCGGAGCCTTAACAGATACGCAGTATTTT